This passage covers 16 T cell receptor beta chains from one sample sequenced in a study of T cell repertoires in cytomegalovirus infection. No antigen has been assigned to these receptors. One entry per CDR3 protein, called by TCRdb with MiXCR from the reads. The sample holds approximately 730,000 distinct CDR3 sequences, 25% to 35% seen once. Sequenced here: cultured CD8+ T cells from PBMCs, sampled from culture after CMV antigen stimulation. These receptors came from a human donor in good health (CMV status not recorded). Some clones in this sample may be carry-over from other donors' samples.

This sequence joins TRBV6-5 and TRBJ2-6; D gene ambiguous. Germline CDR1 and CDR2: MNHEY and SVGAGI. This CDR3 is built from 17 residues. Trimming pared 1 base from V and 4 bases from J, leaving 14 bases between. For the CDR3, the DNA is TGTGCCAGCAGTTACTTAACCTTCCCACTGGGGGCCAACGTCCTGACTTTC. Amino acids: CASSYLTFPLGANVLTF.

This rearrangement joins TRBV7-9 to TRBJ1-5; D gene ambiguous. Germline V gene data show CDR1 as SEHNR and CDR2 as FQNEAQ (reference sequence). V lost 1 base and J lost 5, with 12 bases in between. The CDR3 extends over 15 amino acids. The CDR3 DNA sequence: TGTGCCAGCAGCTTAGAGGAGGGTATGGATCAGCCCCAGCATTTT. It specifies CASSLEEGMDQPQHF.

This clonotype was picked up a small number of times. This chain joins TRBV27 and TRBJ1-1; no clear D. V was cut by 6 bases and J by 2 bases, with 10 bases left in between. Looked up from germline, CDR1 is MNHEY and CDR2 is SMNVEV (reference sequence). This CDR3 is 13 amino acids long. CDR3 coding DNA: TGTGCCAGCAGCAAGACGGAAAACACTGAAGCTTTCTTT. Its translation is CASSKTENTEAFF.

This clonotype has only a few counts. The chain links TRBV6-5 to TRBJ1-2; tentatively, D is TRBD1 (6 bases). Trimming took 0 bases from V and 6 from J, leaving 14 bases between them. Germline V gene sequence: CDR1 MNHEY, CDR2 SVGAGI. There are 15 residues in the CDR3. The CDR3 here is CASSYSGPGADGYTF. DNA for the CDR3: TGTGCCAGCAGTTACTCGGGTCCGGGGGCGGATGGCTACACCTTC.

The J gene is TRBJ1-2, the V gene TRBV6-5; D remains ambiguous. The CDR3 loop spans 14 amino acids. Looked up from germline, CDR1 is MNHEY and CDR2 is SVGAGI. V lost 1 base and J lost 0, with 6 bases in between. The CDR3 DNA sequence: TGTGCCAGCAGTTACTTCAAAGCTAACTATGGCTACACCTTC. This sequence encodes CASSYFKANYGYTF.

This clonotype has just a few counts. The chain has TRBV7-6 and TRBJ1-1; D gene unclear. This CDR3 has 14 residues. Trimming cost V 5 bases and J 4 bases, with 14 bases left between them. CDR1 is SGHVS, CDR2 FNYEAQ, per germline. The CDR3 nucleotides are TGTGCCAGCAGCCCGGCCGCAGGTAGCACTGAAGCTTTCTTT. It is translated as CASSPAAGSTEAFF.

The chain has TRBV7-6 and TRBJ2-1, with TRBD1 identical over 10 bases. Germline values: CDR1 SGHVS, CDR2 FNYEAQ. This CDR3 is 16 amino acids long. Trimming removed 1 base from V and 5 bases from J; junction bases left unmatched: 5. The CDR3 sequence: CASSLGGQGINNEQFF. The CDR3 DNA is TGTGCCAGCAGCTTAGGGGGACAGGGGATTAACAATGAGCAGTTCTTC.

This clonotype was counted between two and nine times. The rearrangement uses TRBV11-2 and TRBJ2-5; D is perhaps TRBD1 (5 bases). The ends were cut back, 3 bases at V and 5 bases at J, with 16 bases in the middle. The CDR3 runs 15 residues. The germline V gene encodes CDR1 SGHAT and CDR2 FQNNGV. Written as DNA, the CDR3 is TGTGCCAGCAGCTTTCCGGCCCAGGGTGGGGAGACCCAGTACTTC. Protein: CASSFPAQGGETQYF.

V is TRBV7-9 and J is TRBJ2-7; D is uncertain. Germline loops: CDR1 SEHNR, CDR2 FQNEAQ (reference sequence). Between the trimmed V and J ends, which lost 4 bases and 7 bases, there was a span of 8 bases. This CDR3 is 11 amino acids long. The CDR3 sequence is CASSSLLEQYV. The DNA for the CDR3 is TGTGCCAGCAGCTCCCTCTTGGAGCAGTACGTC.

This clonotype was detected a few times. CDR3 in DNA: TGCGCCAGCAGCCGGGGAGGACAGGGGGGAAAAGACAATGAGCAGTTCTTC. It translates to CASSRGGQGGKDNEQFF. The V gene is TRBV4-3, the J gene TRBJ2-1, with 10 positions matching TRBD1. The germline gives CDR1 LGHNA, CDR2 YSLEER. V lost 4 bases to trimming and J lost 5 bases; unmatched junction nucleotides: 11. CDR3 length: 17 residues.

The rearrangement links TRBV20-1 to TRBJ2-7; D unclear. The length of the CDR3 is 15 residues. The V end lost 0 bases, the J end lost 0 bases, and 12 bases lay between the germline ends. In germline, CDR1 is DFQATT, CDR2 SNEGSKA (reference sequence). CDR3 loop: CSARDRSGLSYEQYF. In DNA, the CDR3 is TGCAGTGCTAGAGATAGGTCGGGCCTCTCCTACGAGCAGTACTTC.

The chain uses TRBV5-4 and TRBJ2-5; 11 positions agree with TRBD2. Trimming removed 3 bases from V and 5 bases from J; junction bases left unmatched: 3. There are 14 residues in the CDR3. Germline values: CDR1 SGHNT, CDR2 YYREEE (reference sequence). CDR3 sequence reads: CASSSRLAGETQYF. DNA for the CDR3: TGTGCCAGCAGCTCCCGACTAGCGGGGGAGACCCAGTACTTC.

This clonotype came up a few times. The chain employs TRBV2 and TRBJ1-2; D gene ambiguous. Between the trimmed V and J ends, which lost 3 bases and 0 bases, there was a span of 11 bases. The CDR3 runs to 15 residues. The germline V gene has CDR1 SNHLY and CDR2 FYNNEI. CDR3 coding DNA: TGTGCCAGCAGTGAGGTGGCAGACACTAACTATGGCTACACCTTC. This sequence encodes CASSEVADTNYGYTF.

This clonotype has just a few counts. V is TRBV7-9 and J is TRBJ2-2; no reliable D call. There are 13 residues in the CDR3. From germline, CDR1 is SEHNR and CDR2 FQNEAQ (reference sequence). The CDR3 DNA sequence: TGTGTTAAGGTGAAGCCGAACACCGGGGAGCTGTTTTTT. Amino acid sequence: CVKVKPNTGELFF.

This clonotype has at least ten counts. The chain links TRBV3-1 to TRBJ1-1; no clear D gene. The CDR3 runs to 13 residues. Germline V lookup: CDR1 LGHDT, CDR2 YNNKEL (reference sequence). V was pared by 1 base and J by 1 base, with 4 bases between. The CDR3: CASSQAGNTEAFF. CDR3 DNA sequence: TGTGCCAGCAGCCAAGCAGGGAACACTGAAGCTTTCTTT.

This clonotype was counted a few times. The CDR3 nucleotides read TGTGCCTCTACCGGTAGGGACTTCCGCTTATATGGCTACACCTTC. Protein sequence: CASTGRDFRLYGYTF. This chain connects TRBV13 to TRBJ1-2; TRBD1 might be the D (5 bases). The ends were cut back, 11 bases at V and 5 bases at J, with 24 bases in the middle. The germline CDR1 and CDR2 sequences are PRHDT and FYEKMQ (reference sequence). The CDR3 is made up of 15 amino acids. The full variable domain, completed using reference TRBV13 and TRBJ1-2, is AAGVIQSPRHLIKEKRETATLKCYPIPRHDTVYWYQQGPGQDPQFLISFYEKMQSDKGSIPDRFSAQQFSDYHSELNMSSLELGDSALYFCASTGRDFRLYGYTFGSGTRLTVV.